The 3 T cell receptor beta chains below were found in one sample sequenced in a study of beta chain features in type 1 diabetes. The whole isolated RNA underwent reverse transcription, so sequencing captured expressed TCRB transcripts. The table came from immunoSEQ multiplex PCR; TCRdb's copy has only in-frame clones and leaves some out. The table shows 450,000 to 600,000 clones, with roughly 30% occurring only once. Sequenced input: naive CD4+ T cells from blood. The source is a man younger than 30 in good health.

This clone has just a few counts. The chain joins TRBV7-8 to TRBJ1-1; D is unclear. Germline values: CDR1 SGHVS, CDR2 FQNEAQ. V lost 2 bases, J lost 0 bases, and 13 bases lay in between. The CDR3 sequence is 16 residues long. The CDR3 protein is CASSLSTVGMNTEAFF. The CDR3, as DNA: TGTGCCAGCAGCTTAAGTACAGTGGGAATGAACACTGAAGCTTTCTTT.

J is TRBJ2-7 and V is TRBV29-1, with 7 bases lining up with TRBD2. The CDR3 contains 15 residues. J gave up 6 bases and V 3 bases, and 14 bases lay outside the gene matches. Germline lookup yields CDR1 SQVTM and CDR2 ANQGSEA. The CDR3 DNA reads TGCAGCGTTGATCACGGGGGGAAAATACAATCCGAGCAGTACTTC. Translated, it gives CSVDHGGKIQSEQYF.

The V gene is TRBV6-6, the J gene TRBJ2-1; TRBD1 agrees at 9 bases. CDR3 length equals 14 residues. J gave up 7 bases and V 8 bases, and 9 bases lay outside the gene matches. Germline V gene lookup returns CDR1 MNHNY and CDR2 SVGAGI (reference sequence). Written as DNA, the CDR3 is TGTGCCAGCCGAGCGGACAGGGGAGGTAATGAGCAGTTCTTC. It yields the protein CASRADRGGNEQFF.